One and the same sample provided the 26 T cell receptor beta chains below, sequenced in a study of metastatic and nonmetastatic thyroid tumors (dated by TCRdb to the early 2020s). Before undergoing thyroid surgery, none of the patients had been given any kind of treatment. Preparation of the library involved PCR. TCRdb names Illumina HiSeq 4000 as the instrument used. Using fastp at Q25 and MiXCR, TCRdb reprocessed the public reads and kept productive beta chains. The sample table lists 15,000 to 20,000 clones, about 20% of them with a count of one. About a fifth of the sample lies in the top ten. Sequencing used adjacent normal tissue. The receptors stem from a female donor with papillary thyroid cancer or a benign thyroid nodule (not recorded which). Some clones in this sample may be carry-over from other donors' samples.

This clone appeared a few times. V and J are TRBV25-1 and TRBJ2-5, with 12 positions matching TRBD2. The length of the CDR3 is 14 residues. The germline gives CDR1 MGHDK, CDR2 SYGVNS. J lost 1 base, V lost 6 bases, and 0 bases had no gene match. The CDR3 region is CASRLAGGQETQYF. CDR3 in DNA: TGTGCCAGCAGACTAGCGGGGGGCCAAGAGACCCAGTACTTC.

J is TRBJ2-5 and V is TRBV24-1; maybe TRBD2 (5 bases). CDR3 length: 13 residues. From germline, CDR1 is KGHDR and CDR2 SFDVKD. V lost 5 bases, J lost 3 bases, and 9 bases lay in between. CDR3 amino acids: CATSGNGEETQYF. CDR3 nucleotide sequence: TGTGCCACCAGTGGCAACGGGGAAGAGACCCAGTACTTC.

Remarks on this clone: A much larger clone differs by one base, so this may be a read error. The sample holds other DNA sequences that translate to the same CDR3. This chain uses TRBV27 with TRBJ2-5; 9 bases fit TRBD1. The CDR3 length is 16 residues. The V gene's germline CDR1 is MNHEY and CDR2 SMNVEV (reference sequence). This chain's CDR3 is CASSDYTGGEKETQYF. CDR3 DNA sequence: TGTGCCAGCAGTGACTATACAGGGGGCGAAAAAGAAACCCAGTACTTC.

V gene TRBV3-1 combines with J gene TRBJ2-7; D unclear. The length of the CDR3 is 15 residues. The germline CDR1 and CDR2 sequences are LGHDT and YNNKEL (reference sequence). V gave up 0 bases and J gave up 2 bases, with 11 bases separating them. The CDR3 DNA sequence: TGTGCCAGCAGCCAAGATATTGCACAGACCTACGAGCAGTACTTC. Protein product: CASSQDIAQTYEQYF.

The chain carries TRBV2 and TRBJ2-3; D might be TRBD1 or TRBD2, each matching 5 bases. Germline CDR1 and CDR2: SNHLY and FYNNEI. CDR3 length: 15 amino acids. Trimming pared 6 bases from V and 2 bases from J, leaving 15 bases between. The CDR3 loop reads CASRGDGGPTDTQYF. The CDR3 region has the DNA TGTGCCAGCAGGGGGGACGGCGGTCCCACAGATACGCAGTATTTT.

The chain links TRBV13 to TRBJ2-7, with no clear D. Trimming cost V 3 bases and J 7 bases, with 16 bases left between them. The CDR3 has 14 residues. Germline CDR1 PRHDT, CDR2 FYEKMQ (reference sequence). The CDR3 protein is CASSFSRGRSEQYF. The CDR3 DNA reads TGTGCCAGCAGCTTCTCTCGAGGCCGGAGTGAGCAGTACTTC.

The chain uses TRBV12-3 or TRBV12-4 and TRBJ2-3, with a tentative D call TRBD2 (7 bases). The CDR3 length is 12 residues. Deletions cut 6 bases from V and 6 bases from J, with 10 bases between. The CDR3 DNA is TGTGCCAGCAGGGAGGGGGGGGATACGCAGTATTTT. This encodes CASREGGDTQYF.

This rearrangement joins TRBV10-2 to TRBJ2-2; D not certain. V was trimmed by 4 bases and J by 3 bases, leaving 9 bases between them. The CDR3 has 14 residues. In germline, CDR1 is WSHSY, CDR2 SAAADI. The chain's CDR3 is CASSGHTYTGELFF. CDR3 coding DNA: TGCGCCAGCAGTGGTCACACATACACCGGGGAGCTGTTTTTT.

The rearrangement uses TRBV20-1 and TRBJ2-3; 8 bases match TRBD2. The germline CDR1 and CDR2 sequences are DFQATT and SNEGSKA (reference sequence). CDR3 size: 13 residues. Trimming removed 7 bases from V and 8 bases from J; junction bases left unmatched: 11. The CDR3 coding sequence is TGCAGTGTCAGAGGTCCCAGCGGGGGTACGCAGTATTTT. Its translation: CSVRGPSGGTQYF.

This clone was seen a few times. The V and J genes are TRBV13 and TRBJ2-3; a possible D gene is TRBD1 (5 bases). The germline CDR1 and CDR2 sequences are PRHDT and FYEKMQ (reference sequence). The V end lost 5 bases, the J end lost 1 base, and 10 bases lay between the germline ends. The CDR3 covers 14 residues. CDR3 DNA sequence: TGTGCCAGCAGCGAAGGGGTAGGCACAGATACGCAGTATTTT. It codes for CASSEGVGTDTQYF.

V is TRBV3-1 and J is TRBJ2-7; D uncertain. V was shortened by 1 base and J by 7 bases, with 5 bases between the two germline ends. Germline V gives CDR1 LGHDT, CDR2 YNNKEL (reference sequence). This CDR3 spans 11 amino acids. The CDR3 coding sequence is TGTGCCAGCAGCCAAGTTCAGGAGCAGTACTTC. Translated: CASSQVQEQYF.

In its sample, this clone was seen a few times. A read error may account for a junction end that differs from germline. The V gene is TRBV27, the J gene TRBJ2-7; 9 nucleotides agree with TRBD2. This CDR3 is built from 14 residues. From germline, CDR1 is MNHEY and CDR2 SMNVEV (reference sequence). Here the CDR3 reads CASNLVLAGYEQYF. The CDR3 nucleotides read TGTGCCAGCAATTTAGTACTAGCGGGCTACGAGCAGTACTTC.

V gene TRBV27 combines with J gene TRBJ2-4, with D perhaps assigned TRBD1 or TRBD2 (6 bases each). CDR3 length: 11 amino acids. The V gene lost 8 bases and the J gene lost 6 bases, with 8 bases spanning the gap. Germline loops: CDR1 MNHEY, CDR2 SMNVEV (reference sequence). This CDR3 reads CASRGRNIQYF. The CDR3 DNA is TGTGCCAGCCGGGGGCGAAACATTCAGTACTTC.

This chain connects TRBV4-2 to TRBJ1-4, with 7 bases that match TRBD1. The CDR3 has 16 amino acids. Germline CDR1 LGHNA, CDR2 YNFKEQ. The ends lost 2 bases at V and 8 bases at J; junction bases unmatched: 11. CDR3 in amino acids: CASSQPQGQRGEKLFF. The CDR3 bases are TGTGCCAGCAGCCAACCCCAGGGACAGAGGGGCGAAAAACTGTTTTTT.

This clone was seen only a few times. This chain uses TRBV24-1 with TRBJ1-1, with D possibly TRBD1 on 6 matching bases. The CDR3 length is 16 residues. Germline values: CDR1 KGHDR, CDR2 SFDVKD. V lost 4 bases and J 1 base, leaving 15 bases between the germline ends. The CDR3 nucleotides are TGTGCCACCAGTGACTCGCGGACAGCCCCGAACACTGAAGCTTTCTTT. Encoded protein: CATSDSRTAPNTEAFF.

The CDR3 sequence: CASSSRPSDGQDDYGYTF. DNA of the CDR3: TGTGCCAGCAGCTCGCGCCCCTCCGACGGACAGGATGACTATGGCTACACCTTC. This chain joins TRBV5-4 and TRBJ1-2; 7 bases line up with TRBD1. The junction had 17 bases not matched to a gene; V was cut back by 3 bases and J by 3 bases. This CDR3 is 18 amino acids long. Germline V gene lookup returns CDR1 SGHNT and CDR2 YYREEE (reference sequence).

The chain has TRBV6-1 and TRBJ2-7; no definite D call. The V end was cut by 6 bases, the J end by 2 bases, with 11 bases between. CDR3 length: 13 residues. Per the germline V gene, CDR1 is MNHNS and CDR2 is SASEGT. Written as DNA, the CDR3 is TGTGCCAGCAGCAGGACGGTGGCCTACGAGCAGTACTTC. This sequence encodes CASSRTVAYEQYF.

There are a few counts of this clone. V and J are TRBV11-2 and TRBJ1-1, with 9 nucleotides matching TRBD1. V was clipped by 5 bases and J by 0 bases; unmatched bases: 7. The V gene's germline CDR1 is SGHAT and CDR2 FQNNGV. This CDR3 comprises 16 residues. DNA of the CDR3: TGTGCCAGCAGCCTCCTCGGACAGGGGATGAACACTGAAGCTTTCTTT. Residues: CASSLLGQGMNTEAFF.

This chain links TRBV19 with TRBJ1-3; 7 nucleotides match TRBD1. Germline trimming cut 6 bases from V and 0 bases from J; bases unmatched to any gene: 5. In germline, CDR1 is LNHDA, CDR2 SQIVND (reference sequence). CDR3 length equals 15 residues. The CDR3 sequence: CASRKGQISGNTIYF. CDR3 sequence (DNA): TGTGCCAGTAGAAAGGGACAGATCTCTGGAAACACCATATATTTT.

This clone came up a few times. This chain uses TRBV19 with TRBJ1-2; D not certain. The CDR3 has 13 amino acids. Germline assignment: CDR1 LNHDA and CDR2 SQIVND (reference sequence). V lost 2 bases and J lost 4, with 8 bases in between. DNA for the CDR3: TGTGCCAGTAGTATATCAGCAGGCTATGGCTACACCTTC. Amino acid sequence: CASSISAGYGYTF.

This clone has more than one count but fewer than ten. This chain links TRBV27 with TRBJ2-3; D is possibly TRBD2 (5 bases). The ends were cut back, 6 bases at V and 4 bases at J, with 14 bases in the middle. The germline V gene encodes CDR1 MNHEY and CDR2 SMNVEV (reference sequence). The CDR3 is 14 residues long. CDR3 bases: TGTGCCAGCAGCCCATTGGGGAGCGCAGATACGCAGTATTTT. Amino acid sequence: CASSPLGSADTQYF.

This clone appeared a few times. V is TRBV27 and J is TRBJ2-7; no definite D call. V was shortened by 2 bases and J by 7 bases, with 18 bases between the two germline ends. The CDR3 totals 15 residues. Germline values: CDR1 MNHEY, CDR2 SMNVEV (reference sequence). CDR3 protein: CASSLVSGDPTEQYF. The DNA for the CDR3 is TGTGCCAGCAGTTTAGTATCAGGTGATCCTACGGAGCAGTACTTC.

The V call is TRBV27, the J call TRBJ2-5; no clear D gene. The V end lost 8 bases, the J end lost 3 bases, and 10 bases lay between the germline ends. The germline V gene has CDR1 MNHEY and CDR2 SMNVEV (reference sequence). The CDR3 runs 12 residues. The CDR3 here is CASGLEKETQYF. CDR3 DNA sequence: TGTGCCAGCGGGCTAGAGAAAGAGACCCAGTACTTC.

V is TRBV18 and J is TRBJ1-2; D gene ambiguous. The CDR3 extends over 14 amino acids. The germline gives CDR1 KGHSH, CDR2 LQKENI. The germline V and J ends were trimmed by 6 bases and 0 bases, with 11 bases remaining between them. CDR3 nucleotide sequence: TGTGCCAGCTCGCCTCAGTTTGCTAACTATGGCTACACCTTC. This sequence encodes CASSPQFANYGYTF.

This clone was seen ten or more times. The same CDR3 is also encoded by other DNA sequences in this sample. V and J are TRBV12-3 or TRBV12-4 and TRBJ1-5; D is ambiguous. CDR3 size: 11 residues. Deletions cut 3 bases from V and 6 bases from J, with 3 bases between. The CDR3 loop reads CASSLSQPQHF. In nucleotides, the CDR3 is TGTGCCAGCAGTTTGAGTCAGCCCCAGCATTTT.

The chain recombines TRBV7-6 with TRBJ2-7; maybe TRBD1 (6 bases). V was trimmed by 0 bases and J by 4 bases, leaving 10 bases between them. The CDR3 sequence is 14 residues long. The germline gives CDR1 SGHVS, CDR2 FNYEAQ. The CDR3 coding sequence is TGTGCCAGCAGCTTAGCGGGCAGGGGTTACGAGCAGTACTTC. Protein: CASSLAGRGYEQYF.